The 15 T cell receptor beta chains below were found in one sample sequenced in a study of response to subunit inactivated influenza vaccine. TCRdb reprocessed the RT-PCR reads with MiXCR, giving one entry per CDR3 protein. The sample includes 600,000 to 850,000 distinct CDR3 sequences, 13% to 15% of them seen just once. This specimen consisted of PBMCs from blood, obtained roughly 2 weeks before vaccination. The receptor set was obtained from a man in his fifties or sixties who received an inactivated influenza vaccine.

This clonotype was detected ten times or more. The gene calls are TRBV20-1 and TRBJ1-5; TRBD1 might be the D (5 bases). Between the trimmed V and J ends, which lost 6 bases and 6 bases, there was a span of 18 bases. Germline lookup yields CDR1 DFQATT and CDR2 SNEGSKA (reference sequence). The CDR3 covers 14 residues. The CDR3 region has the DNA TGCAGTGCCCACGCGGGGCAGGTCGGTCAGCCCCAGCATTTT. Amino acid sequence: CSAHAGQVGQPQHF.

The CDR3 nucleotides read TGTGCCAGCAGCTTAGGCAGGGGGAATAGCAATCAGCCCCAGCATTTT. Translated, it gives CASSLGRGNSNQPQHF. V and J are TRBV7-2 and TRBJ1-5; 7 nucleotides agree with TRBD1. Germline V CDR1 and CDR2: SGHTA, FQGNSA. CDR3 length: 16 residues. V gave up 1 base and J gave up 0 bases; unmatched junction bases: 3.

The chain is built from TRBV28 and TRBJ2-5; possible D gene TRBD2, 6 bases. Germline V gives CDR1 MDHEN, CDR2 SYDVKM. Trimming took off 2 bases at V and 1 base at J, with 20 bases between the two ends. The CDR3 is made up of 18 amino acids. CDR3 sequence reads: CASSLADGVADIQETQYF. In DNA form, the CDR3 reads TGTGCCAGCAGTTTAGCGGATGGGGTAGCGGATATCCAAGAGACCCAGTACTTC.

This chain connects TRBV10-3 to TRBJ2-7, with 7 bases aligning to TRBD1. CDR1 is ENHRY, CDR2 SYGVKD, per germline. This CDR3 is 13 amino acids long. With 7 bases clipped from V and 3 bases from J, the junction kept 6 bases outside the gene matches. The CDR3 DNA reads as TGTGCCATCACCCGGGACAGAAACTACGAGCAGTACTTC. Its protein is CAITRDRNYEQYF.

The J gene is TRBJ2-3, the V gene TRBV5-5; 9 bases are shared with TRBD2. The CDR3 contains 18 residues. V lost 2 bases, J lost 0 bases, and 10 bases stayed unmatched. Looked up from germline, CDR1 is SGHKS and CDR2 is YYEKEE (reference sequence). The CDR3 region is CASSFRLAGRTSTDTQYF. CDR3 coding DNA: TGTGCCAGCAGCTTCCGTCTAGCGGGGCGGACTAGCACAGATACGCAGTATTTT.

The chain has TRBV5-6 and TRBJ2-7; tentative D call: TRBD1 (6 bases). Germline V gene sequence: CDR1 SGHDT, CDR2 YYEEEE. The CDR3 has 13 amino acids. The V and J ends lost 4 bases and 4 bases respectively, with 12 bases between them. The CDR3 sequence: CASSQGQIYEQYF. The DNA for the CDR3 is TGTGCCAGCAGCCAAGGACAGATTTACGAGCAGTACTTC. Filled out from reference TRBV5-6 and TRBJ2-7, the complete variable domain reads DAGVTQSPTHLIKTRGQQVTLRCSPKSGHDTVSWYQQALGQGPQFIFQYYEEEERQRGNFPDRFSGHQFPNYSSELNVNALLLGDSALYLCASSQGQIYEQYFGPGTRLTVT.

A few counts support this clonotype. The rearrangement uses TRBV25-1 and TRBJ2-7; D unresolved. In germline, CDR1 is MGHDK, CDR2 SYGVNS. Trimming removed 1 base from V and 0 bases from J, with 7 bases in between. The CDR3 spans 14 residues. In DNA, the CDR3 is TGTGCCAGCAGTGAATCAGGATACTCCTACGAGCAGTACTTC. Protein product: CASSESGYSYEQYF.

The gene calls are TRBV5-1 and TRBJ2-7; 10 positions match TRBD2. This CDR3 has 14 residues. Germline V gene data show CDR1 as SGHRS and CDR2 as YFSETQ. After removal of 3 bases from V and 2 bases from J, the junction contained 2 bases not matched to a gene. CDR3 nucleotide sequence: TGCGCCAGCAGCTCCGGGACTAGCGCCTACGAGCAGTACTTC. Its protein product is CASSSGTSAYEQYF.

This clonotype was detected a few times. V is TRBV5-6 and J is TRBJ2-7, with 8 bases that match TRBD2. Germline V gene lookup returns CDR1 SGHDT and CDR2 YYEEEE. With V trimmed by 0 bases and J by 2 bases, 10 bases remained unmatched. This CDR3 has 17 amino acids. CDR3 loop: CASSLAASGHQTYEQYF. CDR3 nucleotide sequence: TGTGCCAGCAGCTTGGCTGCTAGCGGGCACCAAACCTACGAGCAGTACTTC. Full variable domain (outside the CDR3, taken from reference TRBV5-6 and TRBJ2-7): DAGVTQSPTHLIKTRGQQVTLRCSPKSGHDTVSWYQQALGQGPQFIFQYYEEEERQRGNFPDRFSGHQFPNYSSELNVNALLLGDSALYLCASSLAASGHQTYEQYFGPGTRLTVT.

This clonotype was detected ten times or more. The chain recombines TRBV5-1 with TRBJ2-2; TRBD1 matches 7 bases. Unmatched junction bases numbered 7, after V lost 3 bases and J lost 5 bases. The CDR3 sequence is 15 residues long. CDR1 is SGHRS, CDR2 YFSETQ, per germline. The CDR3 DNA is TGCGCCAGCAGCTGGGGACAGATCCCTACCGGGGAGCTGTTTTTT. The encoded protein is CASSWGQIPTGELFF. The full variable domain, its missing parts supplied by reference TRBV5-1 and TRBJ2-2, is KAGVTQTPRYLIKTRGQQVTLSCSPISGHRSVSWYQQTPGQGLQFLFEYFSETQRNKGNFPGRFSGRQFSNSRSEMNVSTLELGDSALYLCASSWGQIPTGELFFGEGSRLTVL.

This clonotype came up many times. The V call is TRBV6-2 or TRBV6-3, the J call TRBJ2-5; D not resolved. This CDR3 contains 12 residues. V dropped 3 bases and J dropped 3 bases, with 5 bases sitting between them. Looked up from germline, CDR1 is MNHEY and CDR2 is SVGEGT. DNA for the CDR3: TGTGCCAGCAGTTATGGTGAAGAGACCCAGTACTTC. Residues: CASSYGEETQYF.

In this sample, this clonotype turned up a few times. The chain combines TRBV19 with TRBJ2-6; D uncertain. Germline CDR1 is LNHDA and CDR2 is SQIVND (reference sequence). This CDR3 is 15 amino acids long. The V end was cut by 2 bases, the J end by 4 bases, with 9 bases between. CDR3 nucleotide sequence: TGTGCCAGTAGTATAATAAGCTCCGGGGCCAACGTCCTGACTTTC. It codes for CASSIISSGANVLTF. Using reference TRBV19 and TRBJ2-6 for the parts outside the CDR3, the full variable domain is DGGITQSPKYLFRKEGQNVTLSCEQNLNHDAMYWYRQDPGQGLRLIYYSQIVNDFQKGDIAEGYSVSREKKESFPLTVTSAQKNPTAFYLCASSIISSGANVLTFGAGSRLTVL.

V and J are TRBV20-1 and TRBJ2-1; the match to TRBD2 covers 8 bases. With 3 bases clipped from V and 10 bases from J, the junction kept 5 bases outside the gene matches. Germline assignment: CDR1 DFQATT and CDR2 SNEGSKA (reference sequence). This CDR3 comprises 12 residues. Here the CDR3 reads CSASGRGGEQFF. DNA of the CDR3: TGCAGTGCTAGCGGTCGGGGGGGAGAGCAGTTCTTC.

This clonotype has only a few counts. The CDR3 is CASTPSGVYNEQFF. Here the CDR3 DNA reads TGTGCCTCTACCCCTAGCGGGGTATACAATGAGCAGTTCTTC. V gene TRBV30 combines with J gene TRBJ2-1, with TRBD2 identical over 9 bases. The V gene's germline CDR1 is GTSNPN and CDR2 SVGIG (reference sequence). This CDR3 has 14 amino acids. J lost 4 bases, V lost 7 bases, and 8 bases had no gene match.

The chain couples TRBV4-2 to TRBJ2-1; D is undetermined. The CDR3 spans 14 residues. The germline CDR1 and CDR2 sequences are LGHNA and YNFKEQ. Trimming took off 1 base at V and 5 bases at J, with 9 bases between the two ends. CDR3 sequence reads: CASSQGDLHNEQFF. Written as DNA, the CDR3 is TGTGCCAGCAGCCAAGGCGACCTCCACAATGAGCAGTTCTTC.